The 18 T cell receptor beta chains given below trace back to one sample, sequenced in a study of OX40 agonist ivuxolimab in advanced cancers. The method was immunoSEQ multiplex PCR; TCRdb's version includes in-frame clones alone and lacks a portion of them. The data contain tens of thousands of clones, 75% to 90% of them singletons. The sequenced sample was CD4+ or CD8+ T cells sorted from blood, obtained in a trial of the OX40 agonist ivuxolimab. These receptors originate from an adult with an advanced solid tumor such as melanoma, head and neck, liver or kidney cancer.

This sequence joins TRBV19 and TRBJ2-5; 9 bases align to TRBD1. Trimming at V came to 3 bases and at J to 4 bases, leaving 6 bases not matched to a gene. The germline gives CDR1 LNHDA, CDR2 SQIVND (reference sequence). This CDR3 contains 15 residues. CDR3 sequence (DNA): TGTGCCAGTAGTATCCCGACAGGGGGAATAGAGACCCAGTACTTC. Translation gives CASSIPTGGIETQYF.

The V gene is TRBV4-3, the J gene TRBJ2-3; TRBD2 aligns across 7 bases. The length of the CDR3 is 16 residues. The germline gives CDR1 LGHNA, CDR2 YSLEER. After removal of 0 bases from V and 7 bases from J, the junction contained 10 bases not matched to a gene. The CDR3: CASSQERAGRRYTQYF. Written as DNA, the CDR3 is TGCGCCAGCAGCCAAGAGAGGGCCGGGAGGAGATATACGCAGTATTTT.

This sequence joins TRBV27 and TRBJ2-7; possible D gene TRBD1, 6 bases. CDR1 is MNHEY, CDR2 SMNVEV, per germline (reference sequence). The CDR3 has 14 amino acids. Trimming shortened V by 5 bases and J by 1 base, and 12 bases separated the two germline ends. CDR3 bases: TGTGCCAGCAGTACCCGGACAGATTCCTACGAGCAGTACTTC. It is translated as CASSTRTDSYEQYF.

This clone was observed a single time. V gene TRBV5-4 combines with J gene TRBJ2-3; 9 bases are shared with TRBD2. V trimming: 4 bases; J trimming: 0 bases; junction bases outside the gene matches: 9. The germline V gene encodes CDR1 SGHNT and CDR2 YYREEE (reference sequence). The CDR3 sequence is 17 residues long. The CDR3 DNA sequence: TGTGCCAGCAGCCGGAGACTAGCGGCGACAAGCACAGATACGCAGTATTTT. This gives the protein CASSRRLAATSTDTQYF.

The chain links TRBV28 to TRBJ1-4, with D possibly matching TRBD1 (5 bases). CDR3 length equals 13 residues. Germline V CDR1 and CDR2: MDHEN, SYDVKM. The V end lost 8 bases, the J end lost 8 bases, and 15 bases lay between the germline ends. CDR3 in amino acids: CASSGTVGEKLFF. CDR3 nucleotide sequence: TGTGCCAGCTCCGGGACGGTTGGGGAAAAACTGTTTTTT.

CDR3 nucleotides: TGTGCCAGCAGTTCCGGACTAGGGGCGGGAGGGGCCAACGTCCTGACTTTC. The encoded protein is CASSSGLGAGGANVLTF. V is TRBV28 and J is TRBJ2-6, with 7 bases that match TRBD2. This CDR3 comprises 17 residues. V lost 4 bases and J lost 4; bases outside the gene matches: 10. CDR1 MDHEN and CDR2 SYDVKM come from the germline V gene.

The chain couples TRBV7-5 to TRBJ2-1; the table's D gene call, TRBD1, was not cross checked with the DNA. TRBV7-5 is a recognized pseudogene. The CDR3 runs 14 residues. Here the CDR3 reads CASSLVGQHNEQFF. In DNA, the CDR3 is TGTGCCAGCAGCTTAGTAGGACAGCACAATGAGCAGTTCTTC.

The chain is built from TRBV16 and TRBJ1-2; 9 bases align to TRBD1. V shed 6 bases and J 2 bases; nucleotides not matched to a gene: 7. The CDR3 extends over 15 amino acids. Germline V gene sequence: CDR1 KGHSY, CDR2 FQNENV. The CDR3 is CASRLQGAGNYGYTF. Here the CDR3 DNA reads TGTGCCAGCAGGCTACAGGGGGCAGGGAACTATGGCTACACCTTC. Full variable domain (remainder filled in from reference TRBV16 and TRBJ1-2): GEEVAQTPKHLVRGEGQKAKLYCAPIKGHSYVFWYQQVLKNEFKFLISFQNENVFDETGMPKERFSAKCLPNSPCSLEIQATKLEDSAVYFCASRLQGAGNYGYTFGSGTRLTVV.

V and J are TRBV11-3 and TRBJ1-5; D is ambiguous. V was clipped by 5 bases and J by 0 bases, with 14 bases between them. The CDR3 is made up of 16 amino acids. Looked up from germline, CDR1 is SGHNT and CDR2 is YENEEA. The CDR3 spells CASSQQLTGSNQPQHF. The CDR3, as DNA: TGTGCCAGCAGCCAGCAATTGACGGGTAGCAATCAGCCCCAGCATTTT.

This chain links TRBV6-5 with TRBJ2-3, with 13 bases lining up with TRBD2. Germline-derived CDR1 and CDR2 are MNHEY and SVGAGI. V was pared by 0 bases and J by 9 bases, with 6 bases of the junction left unmatched. There are 16 residues in the CDR3. Here the CDR3 DNA reads TGTGCCAGCAGTTACTCGTGGACTAGCGGGAGTAGGACGCAGTATTTT. Encoded protein: CASSYSWTSGSRTQYF.

The rearrangement joins TRBV5-6 to TRBJ1-1, with a tentative D call TRBD1 (5 bases). V was trimmed by 1 base and J by 6 bases, leaving 16 bases between them. The CDR3 extends over 15 amino acids. CDR1 is SGHDT, CDR2 YYEEEE, per germline. The chain's CDR3 is CASSLFTGEVAEAFF. The CDR3 DNA reads as TGTGCCAGCAGCTTGTTCACGGGGGAGGTGGCTGAAGCTTTCTTT.

The V gene is TRBV28, the J gene TRBJ2-7, with 10 bases matching TRBD1. Trimming at V came to 6 bases and at J to 7 bases, leaving 9 bases not matched to a gene. The germline gives CDR1 MDHEN, CDR2 SYDVKM. This CDR3 is built from 14 residues. In DNA, the CDR3 is TGTGCCAGCAGGGGACCGGGACAGGGGTGGGAGCAGTACTTC. Protein: CASRGPGQGWEQYF.

V usage is TRBV9 and J usage is TRBJ2-5; 8 nucleotides align to TRBD2. CDR1 is SGDLS, CDR2 YYNGEE, per germline. The CDR3 is 15 residues long. V gave up 3 bases and J gave up 4 bases; unmatched junction bases: 8. In DNA, the CDR3 is TGTGCCAGCAGCGCGAGGAGCGGGAGCGGAGAGACCCAGTACTTC. It yields the protein CASSARSGSGETQYF.

The DNA of the CDR3 is TGTGCCAGCAGTTTCAACAGGGGGCGCGGTGGCTACACCTTC. Translating gives CASSFNRGRGGYTF. This chain connects TRBV27 to TRBJ1-2; 9 bases align to TRBD1. V gave up 3 bases and J gave up 7 bases; unmatched junction bases: 6. Germline CDR1 and CDR2: MNHEY and SMNVEV (reference sequence). The CDR3 sequence is 14 residues long.

V gene TRBV5-1 combines with J gene TRBJ1-3, with D perhaps TRBD1 (5 bases). Germline V gene data show CDR1 as SGHRS and CDR2 as YFSETQ. This CDR3 has 17 amino acids. The ends were cut back, 0 bases at V and 3 bases at J, with 16 bases in the middle. The CDR3 sequence: CASSLGVGDLRGNTIYF. In DNA, the CDR3 is TGCGCCAGCAGCTTGGGAGTAGGGGACTTGCGTGGAAACACCATATATTTT.

V usage is TRBV4-3 and J usage is TRBJ1-5; TRBD1 aligns across 7 bases. Germline V lookup: CDR1 LGHNA, CDR2 YSLEER. V trimming: 0 bases; J trimming: 1 base; junction bases outside the gene matches: 9. CDR3 size: 18 residues. Here the CDR3 reads CASSQDRQGLWSNQPQHF. CDR3 nucleotides: TGCGCCAGCAGCCAAGATCGACAGGGTTTGTGGAGCAATCAGCCCCAGCATTTT.

The genes are TRBV2 and TRBJ1-5; D not certain. V lost 7 bases and J lost 3, with 10 bases in between. The CDR3 consists of 13 residues. Per the germline V gene, CDR1 is SNHLY and CDR2 is FYNNEI. The CDR3 DNA sequence: TGTGCCAGCAACCCGGAGTACAATCAGCCCCAGCATTTT. Protein sequence: CASNPEYNQPQHF.

This clone was recorded a few times. The gene calls are TRBV7-9 and TRBJ2-7; TRBD1 is a possible D gene (6 bases). Per germline, CDR1 SEHNR and CDR2 FQNEAQ (reference sequence). CDR3 length: 13 amino acids. The V end was cut by 5 bases, the J end by 2 bases, with 10 bases between. CDR3 in amino acids: CASSEGHAYEQYF. The DNA for the CDR3 is TGTGCCAGCAGCGAGGGACATGCCTACGAGCAGTACTTC.